This T cell receptor (beta chain) appears in the sequencing data of a study of shared clonotypes between healthy human individuals. The study drew its donors from healthy HIV-negative adults without recent acute infections or vaccinations. Researchers partitioned CD4+ cells into CD45RA+ naive and CD45RA-negative memory subsets. Evenly divided among several immunoSEQ plates was the genomic DNA of each subset. The data were produced by immunoSEQ multiplex PCR, yet TCRdb's version contains in-frame clones alone and is incomplete. The sample carries 2.3 million or so clones, 93% recorded once. The CDR3 is 15 residues long. CDR1 is MDHEN, CDR2 SYDVKM, per germline.

The sequence came from a man younger than 30 in good health. Some clones in this sample may be carry-over from other donors' samples. Sequencing was done on a sample of naive CD4+ T cells from PBMCs. Subset denoted: CD45RA+ positively selected. V usage is TRBV28 and J usage is TRBJ2-5; D is perhaps TRBD1 or TRBD2 (5 bases each). With the DNA end fitting TRBJ2-7 better, the J assignment may be wrong. The CDR3 spells CASSSIGDPLYEQYF. In DNA form, the CDR3 reads TGTGCCAGCAGCTCCATCGGGGACCCCCTCTACGAGCAGTACTTC.